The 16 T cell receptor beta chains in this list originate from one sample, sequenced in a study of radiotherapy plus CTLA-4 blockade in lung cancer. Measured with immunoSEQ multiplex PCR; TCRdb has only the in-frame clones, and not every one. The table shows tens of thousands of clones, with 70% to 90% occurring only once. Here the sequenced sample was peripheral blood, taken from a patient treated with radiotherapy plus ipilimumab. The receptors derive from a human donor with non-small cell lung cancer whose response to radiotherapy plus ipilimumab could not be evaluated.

CDR3 residues: CASSPGTGATYNSPLHF. In DNA form, the CDR3 reads TGTGCCAGCAGCCCGGGGACAGGGGCGACATATAATTCACCCCTCCACTTT. The chain joins TRBV11-2 to TRBJ1-6, with 10 positions matching TRBD1. This CDR3 has 17 amino acids. CDR1 is SGHAT and CDR2 is FQNNGV in the germline V gene. V shed 5 bases and J 4 bases; nucleotides not matched to a gene: 8.

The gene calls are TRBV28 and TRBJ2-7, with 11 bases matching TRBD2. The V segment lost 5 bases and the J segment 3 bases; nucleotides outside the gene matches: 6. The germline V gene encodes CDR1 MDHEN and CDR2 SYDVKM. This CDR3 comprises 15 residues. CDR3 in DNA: TGTGCCAGCAGTCCTTGGGGGACTAGCGGCTACGAGCAGTACTTC. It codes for CASSPWGTSGYEQYF.

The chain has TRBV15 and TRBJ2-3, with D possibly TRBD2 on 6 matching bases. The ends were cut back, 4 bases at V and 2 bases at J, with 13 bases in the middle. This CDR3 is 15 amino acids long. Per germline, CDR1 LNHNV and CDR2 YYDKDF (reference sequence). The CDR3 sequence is CATSIRDWYTDTQYF. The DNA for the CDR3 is TGTGCCACCAGCATCCGGGACTGGTACACAGATACGCAGTATTTT.

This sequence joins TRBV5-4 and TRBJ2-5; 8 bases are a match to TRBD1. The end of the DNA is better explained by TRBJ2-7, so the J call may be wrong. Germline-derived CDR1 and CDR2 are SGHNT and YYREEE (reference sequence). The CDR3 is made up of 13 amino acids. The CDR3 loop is CASSSGQGYEQYF. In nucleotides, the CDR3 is TGTGCCAGCAGCTCCGGACAGGGCTACGAGCAGTACTTC.

CDR3 loop: CASSSSGAPRNEQFF. In DNA, the CDR3 is TGTGCCAGCAGTAGCTCAGGCGCCCCTCGGAATGAGCAGTTCTTC. V usage is TRBV28 and J usage is TRBJ2-1; unclear D gene. Germline-derived CDR1 and CDR2 are MDHEN and SYDVKM. The V gene lost 5 bases and the J gene lost 7 bases, with 18 bases spanning the gap. The CDR3 covers 15 residues.

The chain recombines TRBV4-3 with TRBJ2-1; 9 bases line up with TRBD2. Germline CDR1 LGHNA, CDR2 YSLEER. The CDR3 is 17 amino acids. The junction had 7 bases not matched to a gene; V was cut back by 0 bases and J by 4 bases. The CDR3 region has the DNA TGCGCCAGCAGCCAAGATCGGGCTAGCGGGAAGTACAATGAGCAGTTCTTC. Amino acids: CASSQDRASGKYNEQFF.

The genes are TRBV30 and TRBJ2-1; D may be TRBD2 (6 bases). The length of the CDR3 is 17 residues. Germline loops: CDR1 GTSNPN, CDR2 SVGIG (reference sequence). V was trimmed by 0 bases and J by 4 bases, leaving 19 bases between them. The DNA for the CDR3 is TGTGCCTGGAGTGTAAGTAGGGGTAGCGGAGCATACAATGAGCAGTTCTTC. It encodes CAWSVSRGSGAYNEQFF.

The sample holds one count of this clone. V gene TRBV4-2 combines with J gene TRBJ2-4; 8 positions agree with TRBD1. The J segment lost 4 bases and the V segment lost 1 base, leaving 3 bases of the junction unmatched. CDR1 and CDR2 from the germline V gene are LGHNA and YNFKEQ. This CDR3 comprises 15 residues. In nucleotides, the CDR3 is TGTGCCAGCAGCCAAGGAGGGACAGGTAAAAACATTCAGTACTTC. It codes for CASSQGGTGKNIQYF.

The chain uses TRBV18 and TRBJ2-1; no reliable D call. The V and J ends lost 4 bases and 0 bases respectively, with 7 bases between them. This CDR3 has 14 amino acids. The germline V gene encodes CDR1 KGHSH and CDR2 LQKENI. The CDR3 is CASSRSSSYNEQFF. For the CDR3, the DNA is TGTGCCAGCTCACGTTCGAGCTCCTACAATGAGCAGTTCTTC.

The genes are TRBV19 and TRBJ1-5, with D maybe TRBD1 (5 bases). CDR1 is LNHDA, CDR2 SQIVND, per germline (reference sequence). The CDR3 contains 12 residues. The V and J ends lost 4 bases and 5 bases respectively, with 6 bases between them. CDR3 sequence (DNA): TGTGCCAGTAGTAAAGGGGATCAGCCCCAGCATTTT. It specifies CASSKGDQPQHF.

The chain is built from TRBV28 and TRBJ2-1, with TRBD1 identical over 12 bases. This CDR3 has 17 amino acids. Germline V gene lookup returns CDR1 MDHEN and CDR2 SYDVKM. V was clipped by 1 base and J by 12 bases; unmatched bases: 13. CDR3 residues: CASSLYYGTGGAPVQFF. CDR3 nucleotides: TGTGCCAGCAGTTTATACTATGGGACAGGGGGCGCACCCGTGCAGTTCTTC.

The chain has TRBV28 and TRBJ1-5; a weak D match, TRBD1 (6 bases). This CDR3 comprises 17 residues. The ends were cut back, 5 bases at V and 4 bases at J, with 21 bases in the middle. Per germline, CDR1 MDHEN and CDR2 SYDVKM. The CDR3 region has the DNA TGTGCCAGCAGTCCCCCTCACATACGACAGGCGAATCAGCCCCAGCATTTT. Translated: CASSPPHIRQANQPQHF.

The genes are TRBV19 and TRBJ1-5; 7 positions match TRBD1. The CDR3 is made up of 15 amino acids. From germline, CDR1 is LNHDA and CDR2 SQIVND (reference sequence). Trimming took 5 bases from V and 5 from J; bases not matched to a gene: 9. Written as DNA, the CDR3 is TGTGCCAGTAGTTCGACAGGGAAGGGCGATCAGCCCCAGCATTTT. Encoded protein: CASSSTGKGDQPQHF.

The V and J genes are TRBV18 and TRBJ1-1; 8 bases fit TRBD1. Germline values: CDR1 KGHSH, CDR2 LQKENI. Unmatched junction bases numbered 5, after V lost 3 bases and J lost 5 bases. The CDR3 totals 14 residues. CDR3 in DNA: TGTGCCAGCTCACCCGACAGGGGTGCGACTGAAGCTTTCTTT. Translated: CASSPDRGATEAFF.

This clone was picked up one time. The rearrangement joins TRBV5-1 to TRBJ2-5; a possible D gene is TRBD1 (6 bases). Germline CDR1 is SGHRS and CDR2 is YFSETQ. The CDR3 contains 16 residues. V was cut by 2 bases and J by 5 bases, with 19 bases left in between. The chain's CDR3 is CASSLPTGKEVETQYF. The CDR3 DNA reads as TGCGCCAGCAGCTTACCCACAGGGAAGGAGGTGGAGACCCAGTACTTC. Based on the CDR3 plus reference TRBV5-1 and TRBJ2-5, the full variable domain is KAGVTQTPRYLIKTRGQQVTLSCSPISGHRSVSWYQQTPGQGLQFLFEYFSETQRNKGNFPGRFSGRQFSNSRSEMNVSTLELGDSALYLCASSLPTGKEVETQYFGPGTRLLVL.

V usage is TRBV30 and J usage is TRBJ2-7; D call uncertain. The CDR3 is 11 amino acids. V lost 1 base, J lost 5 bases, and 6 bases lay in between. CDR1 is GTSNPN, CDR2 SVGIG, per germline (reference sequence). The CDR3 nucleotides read TGTGCCTGGAGTGATGTCGACGAGCAGTACTTC. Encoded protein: CAWSDVDEQYF.